This entry describes one TCR beta chain. The antigen is not known. This record belongs to a study of T cells expressing NK-cell markers. Whole-study findings and limits: Topping the CD3+CD56-NKG2C+ fraction as well were these clonotypes, in a few donors.

From its re-call of the 5' RACE reads, TCRdb lists each CDR3 protein once, without DNA. The sample includes 550,000 to 600,000 distinct CDR3 sequences. The CDR3 has 15 amino acids. From germline, CDR1 is MDHEN and CDR2 SYDVKM. The chain links TRBV28 to TRBJ2-7; the D call of TRBD1 rests on TCRdb alone, since no DNA is present to check it. This receptor was obtained from a man between 18 and 35 years old in good health. Sequencing was carried out using blood T cells: a sorted CD56 or NKG2C T cell subset, CD4+ or CD8+ T cells, or bulk PBMC T cells (not recorded which). Here the CDR3 reads CASVPGDRVAYEQYF.